This T cell receptor (beta chain) was sequenced in a study of cytomegalovirus exposure and HLA in healthy donors. Study-wide findings and caveats: Overall, roughly 160 TCR beta chains were annotated as cytomegalovirus-associated. According to a later analysis, most TCR beta chains associated with CMV appeared HLA-restricted.

The PCR had 60 Vbeta and 13 Jbeta primers. This table comes from immunoSEQ multiplex PCR, and its TCRdb copy is limited to in-frame clones, with some not included. The sample lists some 150,000 clones; more than 70% were seen once. V was shortened by 0 bases and J by 3 bases, with 15 bases between the two germline ends. There are 16 residues in the CDR3. The germline CDR1 and CDR2 sequences are MNHEY and SVGAGI. Note on this clone: The antigen remains unidentified.

The TCR was taken from a male donor in good health and CMV-seronegative. Sequencing input: PBMCs. V usage is TRBV6-5 and J usage is TRBJ2-7; weak D call: TRBD1 (6 bases). DNA for the CDR3: TGTGCCAGCAGTTACTCAAGAATGCAGGGGCTCTACGAGCAGTACTTC. Translated, it gives CASSYSRMQGLYEQYF.